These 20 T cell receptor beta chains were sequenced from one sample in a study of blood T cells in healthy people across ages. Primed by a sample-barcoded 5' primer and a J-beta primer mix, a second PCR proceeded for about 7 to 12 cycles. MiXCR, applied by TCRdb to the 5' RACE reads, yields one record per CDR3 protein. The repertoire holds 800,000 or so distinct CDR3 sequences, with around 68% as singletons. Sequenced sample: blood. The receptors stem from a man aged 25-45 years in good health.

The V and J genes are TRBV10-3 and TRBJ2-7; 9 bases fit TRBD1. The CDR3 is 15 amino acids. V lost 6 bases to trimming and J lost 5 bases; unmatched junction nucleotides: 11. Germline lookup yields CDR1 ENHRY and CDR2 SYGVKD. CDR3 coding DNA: TGTGCCATCAGCTTGCGGGACAGGGTGAAACACGAGCAGTACTTC. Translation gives CAISLRDRVKHEQYF.

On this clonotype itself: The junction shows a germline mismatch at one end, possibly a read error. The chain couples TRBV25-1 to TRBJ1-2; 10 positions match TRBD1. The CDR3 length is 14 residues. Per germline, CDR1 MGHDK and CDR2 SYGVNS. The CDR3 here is CASKESGTGVGYTF. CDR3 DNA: TGCGCCAGCAAAGAGTCTGGGACAGGGGTCGGCTACACCTTC.

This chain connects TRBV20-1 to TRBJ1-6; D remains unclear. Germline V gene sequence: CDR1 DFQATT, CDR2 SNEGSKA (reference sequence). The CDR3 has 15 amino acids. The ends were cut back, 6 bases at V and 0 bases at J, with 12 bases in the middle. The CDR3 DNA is TGCAGTGCCGTAGCACCAGTCTCCTATAATTCACCCCTCCACTTT. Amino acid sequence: CSAVAPVSYNSPLHF.

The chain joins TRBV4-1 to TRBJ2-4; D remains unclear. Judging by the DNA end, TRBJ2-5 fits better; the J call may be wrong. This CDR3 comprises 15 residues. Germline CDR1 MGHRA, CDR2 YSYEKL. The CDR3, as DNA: TGCGCCAGCAGCCAAGACTCGGTGGGTTTCGAGACCCAGTACTTC. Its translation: CASSQDSVGFETQYF.

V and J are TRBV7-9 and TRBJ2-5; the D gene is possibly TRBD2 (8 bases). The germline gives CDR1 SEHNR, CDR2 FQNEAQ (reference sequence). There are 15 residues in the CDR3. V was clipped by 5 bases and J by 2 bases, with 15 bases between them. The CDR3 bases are TGTGCCAGCAGCCCCCGGGGGGGACAGCAAGAGACCCAGTACTTC. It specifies CASSPRGGQQETQYF.

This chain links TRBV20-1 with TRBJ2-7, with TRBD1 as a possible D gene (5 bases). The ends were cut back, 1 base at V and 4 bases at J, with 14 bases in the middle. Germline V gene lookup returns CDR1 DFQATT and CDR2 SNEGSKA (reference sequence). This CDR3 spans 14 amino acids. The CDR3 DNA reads TGCAGTGCTAGAGTAGGGGCGGTTGGTTACGAGCAGTACTTC. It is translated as CSARVGAVGYEQYF.

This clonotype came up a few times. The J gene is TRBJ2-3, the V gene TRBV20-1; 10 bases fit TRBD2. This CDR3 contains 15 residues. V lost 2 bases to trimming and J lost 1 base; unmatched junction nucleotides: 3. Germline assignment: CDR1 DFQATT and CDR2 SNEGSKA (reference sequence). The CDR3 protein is CSARRLAGGTDTQYF. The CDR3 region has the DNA TGCAGTGCTAGAAGGCTAGCGGGGGGCACAGATACGCAGTATTTT.

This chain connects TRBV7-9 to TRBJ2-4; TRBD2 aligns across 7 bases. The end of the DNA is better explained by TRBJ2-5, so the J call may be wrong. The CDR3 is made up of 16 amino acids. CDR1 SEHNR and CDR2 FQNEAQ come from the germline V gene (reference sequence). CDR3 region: CASSPIERGLQETQYF. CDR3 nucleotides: TGTGCCAGCAGCCCAATCGAGCGGGGCCTCCAAGAGACCCAGTACTTC.

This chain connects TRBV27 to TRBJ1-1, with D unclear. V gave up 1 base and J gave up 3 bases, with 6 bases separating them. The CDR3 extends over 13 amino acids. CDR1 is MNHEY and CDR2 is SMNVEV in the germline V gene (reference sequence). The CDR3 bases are TGTGCCAGCAGTTTATTTGACGACACTGAAGCTTTCTTT. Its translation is CASSLFDDTEAFF.

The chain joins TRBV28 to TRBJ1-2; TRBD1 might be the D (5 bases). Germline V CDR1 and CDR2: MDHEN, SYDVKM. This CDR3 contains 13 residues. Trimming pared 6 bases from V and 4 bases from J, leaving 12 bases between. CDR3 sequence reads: CASRATGAYGYTF. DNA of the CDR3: TGTGCCAGCAGGGCCACAGGCGCCTATGGCTACACCTTC.

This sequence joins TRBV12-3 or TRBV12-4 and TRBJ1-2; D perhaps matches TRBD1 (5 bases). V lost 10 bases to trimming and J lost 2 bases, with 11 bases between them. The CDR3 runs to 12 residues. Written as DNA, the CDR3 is TGTGCCACCTCGGGACGGAACTATGGCTACACCTTC. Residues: CATSGRNYGYTF.

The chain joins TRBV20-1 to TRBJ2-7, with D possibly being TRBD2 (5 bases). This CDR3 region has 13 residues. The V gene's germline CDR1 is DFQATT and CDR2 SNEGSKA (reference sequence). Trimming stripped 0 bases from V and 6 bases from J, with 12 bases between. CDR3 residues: CSARDTRVGEQYF. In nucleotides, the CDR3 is TGCAGTGCTAGAGATACGAGGGTAGGCGAGCAGTACTTC.

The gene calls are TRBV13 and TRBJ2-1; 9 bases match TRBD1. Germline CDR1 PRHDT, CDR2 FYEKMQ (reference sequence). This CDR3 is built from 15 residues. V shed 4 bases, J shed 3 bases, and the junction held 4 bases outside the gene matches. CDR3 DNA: TGTGCCAGCAGCTATCCGGGACAGGGCTACAATGAGCAGTTCTTC. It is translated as CASSYPGQGYNEQFF. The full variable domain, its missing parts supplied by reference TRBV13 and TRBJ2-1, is AAGVIQSPRHLIKEKRETATLKCYPIPRHDTVYWYQQGPGQDPQFLISFYEKMQSDKGSIPDRFSAQQFSDYHSELNMSSLELGDSALYFCASSYPGQGYNEQFFGPGTRLTVL.

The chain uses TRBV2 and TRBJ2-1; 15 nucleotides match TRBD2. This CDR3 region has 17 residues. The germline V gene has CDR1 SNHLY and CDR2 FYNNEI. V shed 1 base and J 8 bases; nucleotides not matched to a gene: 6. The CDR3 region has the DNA TGTGCCAGCAGTGAAGGGACTAGCGGGGGGGCCCGCGATGAGCAGTTCTTC. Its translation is CASSEGTSGGARDEQFF.

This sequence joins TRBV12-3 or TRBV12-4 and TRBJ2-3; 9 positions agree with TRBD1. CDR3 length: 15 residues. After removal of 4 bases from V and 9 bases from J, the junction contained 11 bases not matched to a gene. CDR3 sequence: CASSSYSPGTGTQYF. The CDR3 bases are TGTGCCAGCAGTTCCTACAGTCCCGGGACAGGGACGCAGTATTTT.

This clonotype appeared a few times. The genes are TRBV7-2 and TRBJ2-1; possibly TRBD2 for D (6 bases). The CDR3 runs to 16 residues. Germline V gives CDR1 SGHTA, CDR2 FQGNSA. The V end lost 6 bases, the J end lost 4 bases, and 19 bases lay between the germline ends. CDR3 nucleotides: TGTGCCAGCAGTACCCAGGGAGGTAGCGTTTACAATGAGCAGTTCTTC. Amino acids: CASSTQGGSVYNEQFF. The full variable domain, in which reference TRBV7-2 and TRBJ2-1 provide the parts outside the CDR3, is GAGVSQSPSNKVTEKGKDVELRCDPISGHTALYWYRQSLGQGLEFLIYFQGNSAPDKSGLPSDRFSAERTGGSVSTLTIQRTQQEDSAVYLCASSTQGGSVYNEQFFGPGTRLTVL.

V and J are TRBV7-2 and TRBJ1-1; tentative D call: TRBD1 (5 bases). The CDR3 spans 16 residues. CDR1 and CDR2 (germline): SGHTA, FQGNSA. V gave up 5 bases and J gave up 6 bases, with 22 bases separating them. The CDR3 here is CASSDRGRRGYAEAFF. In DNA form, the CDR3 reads TGTGCCAGCAGCGACCGGGGGAGACGGGGTTACGCTGAAGCTTTCTTT. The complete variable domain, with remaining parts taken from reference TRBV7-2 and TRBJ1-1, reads GAGVSQSPSNKVTEKGKDVELRCDPISGHTALYWYRQSLGQGLEFLIYFQGNSAPDKSGLPSDRFSAERTGGSVSTLTIQRTQQEDSAVYLCASSDRGRRGYAEAFFGQGTRLTVV.

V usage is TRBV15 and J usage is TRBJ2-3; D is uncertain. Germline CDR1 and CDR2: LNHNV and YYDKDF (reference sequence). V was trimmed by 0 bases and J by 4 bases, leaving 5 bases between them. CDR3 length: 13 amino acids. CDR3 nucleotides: TGTGCCACCAGCAGAGATGTACCAGATACGCAGTATTTT. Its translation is CATSRDVPDTQYF.

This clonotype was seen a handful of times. The CDR3 here is CASSPRENYEQYF. In DNA, the CDR3 is TGTGCCAGCAGCCCGAGAGAGAACTACGAGCAGTACTTC. The chain combines TRBV7-9 with TRBJ2-7; D uncertain. The CDR3 covers 13 residues. The V gene lost 5 bases and the J gene lost 3 bases, with 11 bases spanning the gap. CDR1 SEHNR and CDR2 FQNEAQ come from the germline V gene (reference sequence).

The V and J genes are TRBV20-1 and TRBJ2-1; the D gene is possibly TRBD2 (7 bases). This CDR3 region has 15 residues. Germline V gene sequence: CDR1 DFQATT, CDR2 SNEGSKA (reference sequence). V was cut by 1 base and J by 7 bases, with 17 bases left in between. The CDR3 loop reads CSARGLGGAGNEQFF. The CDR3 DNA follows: TGCAGTGCTAGAGGCCTGGGGGGGGCCGGTAATGAGCAGTTCTTC.